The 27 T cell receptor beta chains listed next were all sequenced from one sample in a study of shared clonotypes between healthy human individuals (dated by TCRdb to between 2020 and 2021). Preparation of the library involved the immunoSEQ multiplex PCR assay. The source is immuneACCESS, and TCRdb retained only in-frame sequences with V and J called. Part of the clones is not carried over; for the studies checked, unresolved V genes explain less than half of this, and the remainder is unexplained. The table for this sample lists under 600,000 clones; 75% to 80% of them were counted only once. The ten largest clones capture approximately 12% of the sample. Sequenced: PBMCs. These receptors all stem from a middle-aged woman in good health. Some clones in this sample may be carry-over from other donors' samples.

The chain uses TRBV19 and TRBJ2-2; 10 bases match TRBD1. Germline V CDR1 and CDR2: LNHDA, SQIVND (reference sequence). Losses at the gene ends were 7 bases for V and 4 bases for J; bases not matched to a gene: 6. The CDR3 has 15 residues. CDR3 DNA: TGTGCCAGTACCTCGGGACAGGGGCTCACCGGGGAGCTGTTTTTT. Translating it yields CASTSGQGLTGELFF.

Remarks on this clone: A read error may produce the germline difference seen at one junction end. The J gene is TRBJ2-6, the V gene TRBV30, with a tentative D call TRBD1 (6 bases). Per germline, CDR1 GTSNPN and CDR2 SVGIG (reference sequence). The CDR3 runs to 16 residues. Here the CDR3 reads CAWTKDSFPGANVLTF. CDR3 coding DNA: TGTGCATGGACGAAGGACAGCTTCCCTGGGGCCAACGTCCTGACTTTC.

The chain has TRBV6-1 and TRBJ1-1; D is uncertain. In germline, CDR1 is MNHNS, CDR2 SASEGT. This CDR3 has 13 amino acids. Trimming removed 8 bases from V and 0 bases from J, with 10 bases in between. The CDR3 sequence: CASDSGLNTEAFF. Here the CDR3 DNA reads TGTGCCAGCGATAGCGGGCTGAACACTGAAGCTTTCTTT.

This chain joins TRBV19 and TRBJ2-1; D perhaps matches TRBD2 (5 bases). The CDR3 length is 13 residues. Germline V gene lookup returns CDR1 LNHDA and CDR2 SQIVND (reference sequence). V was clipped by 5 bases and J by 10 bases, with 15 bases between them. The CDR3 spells CASSGDRGREQFF. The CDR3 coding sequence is TGTGCCAGTAGTGGGGATCGGGGAAGGGAGCAGTTCTTC.

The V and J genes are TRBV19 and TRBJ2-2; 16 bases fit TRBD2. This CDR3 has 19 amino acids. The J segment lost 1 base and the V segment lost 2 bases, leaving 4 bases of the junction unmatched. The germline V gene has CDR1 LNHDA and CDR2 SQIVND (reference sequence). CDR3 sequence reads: CASSIRGLAGGRNTGELFF. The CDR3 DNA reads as TGTGCCAGTAGTATAAGGGGACTAGCGGGAGGGAGGAACACCGGGGAGCTGTTTTTT.

CDR3 residues: CASSLSQGGRNYGYTF. Written as DNA, the CDR3 is TGTGCCAGCAGTTTATCGCAGGGAGGCCGTAACTATGGCTACACCTTC. The rearrangement uses TRBV28 and TRBJ1-2; tentative D call: TRBD1 (5 bases). This CDR3 has 16 residues. Germline V gives CDR1 MDHEN, CDR2 SYDVKM. V was trimmed by 1 base and J by 1 base, leaving 13 bases between them.

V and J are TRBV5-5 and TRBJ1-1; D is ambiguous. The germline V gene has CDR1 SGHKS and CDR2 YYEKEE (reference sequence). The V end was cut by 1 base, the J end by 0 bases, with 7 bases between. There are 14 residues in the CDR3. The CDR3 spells CASSLFHLNTEAFF. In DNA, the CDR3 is TGTGCCAGCAGCTTGTTTCACTTGAACACTGAAGCTTTCTTT.

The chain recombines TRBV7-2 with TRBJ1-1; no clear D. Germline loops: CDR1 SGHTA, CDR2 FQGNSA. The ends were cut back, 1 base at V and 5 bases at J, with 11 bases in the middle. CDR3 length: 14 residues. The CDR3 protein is CASSLGGLATEAFF. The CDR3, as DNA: TGTGCCAGCAGCTTAGGAGGGCTGGCGACTGAAGCTTTCTTT.

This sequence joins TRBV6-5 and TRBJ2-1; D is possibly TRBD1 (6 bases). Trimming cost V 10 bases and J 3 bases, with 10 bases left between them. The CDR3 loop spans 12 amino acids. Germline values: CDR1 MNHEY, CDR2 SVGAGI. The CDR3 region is CANNRDYNEQFF. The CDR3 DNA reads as TGTGCCAACAACAGGGACTACAATGAGCAGTTCTTC.

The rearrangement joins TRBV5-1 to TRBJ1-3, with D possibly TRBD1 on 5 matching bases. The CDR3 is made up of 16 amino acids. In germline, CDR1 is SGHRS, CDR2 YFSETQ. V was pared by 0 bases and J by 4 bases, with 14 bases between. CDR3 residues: CASSLGGRGSGNTIYF. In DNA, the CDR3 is TGCGCCAGCAGCTTGGGAGGTAGGGGCTCCGGAAACACCATATATTTT.

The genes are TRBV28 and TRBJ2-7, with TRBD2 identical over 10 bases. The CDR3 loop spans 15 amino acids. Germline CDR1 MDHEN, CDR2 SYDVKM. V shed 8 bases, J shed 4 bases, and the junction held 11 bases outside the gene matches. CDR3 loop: CASSNLAGGKYEQYF. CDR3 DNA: TGTGCCAGCTCTAATTTAGCGGGAGGCAAATACGAGCAGTACTTC.

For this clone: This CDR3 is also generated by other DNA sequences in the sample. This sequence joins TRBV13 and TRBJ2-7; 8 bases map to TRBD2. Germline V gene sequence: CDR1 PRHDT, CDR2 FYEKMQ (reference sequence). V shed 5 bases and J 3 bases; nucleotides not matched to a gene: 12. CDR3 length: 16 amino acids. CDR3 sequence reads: CASSLTFGRDYYEQYF. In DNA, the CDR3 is TGTGCCAGCAGCCTAACCTTCGGGAGGGATTACTACGAGCAGTACTTC. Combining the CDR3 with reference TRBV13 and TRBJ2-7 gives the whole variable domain AAGVIQSPRHLIKEKRETATLKCYPIPRHDTVYWYQQGPGQDPQFLISFYEKMQSDKGSIPDRFSAQQFSDYHSELNMSSLELGDSALYFCASSLTFGRDYYEQYFGPGTRLTVT.

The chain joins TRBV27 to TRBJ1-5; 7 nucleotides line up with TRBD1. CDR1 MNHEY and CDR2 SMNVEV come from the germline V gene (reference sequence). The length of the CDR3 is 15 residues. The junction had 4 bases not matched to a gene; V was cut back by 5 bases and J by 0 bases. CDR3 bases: TGTGCCAGCAGTCCGGCAGGGGGTAGCAATCAGCCCCAGCATTTT. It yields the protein CASSPAGGSNQPQHF.

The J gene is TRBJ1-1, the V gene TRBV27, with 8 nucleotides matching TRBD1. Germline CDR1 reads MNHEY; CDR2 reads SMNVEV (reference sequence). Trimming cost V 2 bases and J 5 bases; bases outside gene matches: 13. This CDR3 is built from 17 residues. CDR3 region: CASSLGAGQGRGTEAFF. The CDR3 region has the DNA TGTGCCAGCAGTTTAGGTGCCGGACAGGGAAGGGGGACTGAAGCTTTCTTT.

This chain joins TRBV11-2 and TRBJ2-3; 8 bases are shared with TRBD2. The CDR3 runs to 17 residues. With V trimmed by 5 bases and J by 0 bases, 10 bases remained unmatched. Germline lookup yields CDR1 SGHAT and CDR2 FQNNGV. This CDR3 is CASSITLAGLSTDTQYF. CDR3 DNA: TGTGCCAGCAGCATCACCCTAGCGGGCTTAAGCACAGATACGCAGTATTTT.

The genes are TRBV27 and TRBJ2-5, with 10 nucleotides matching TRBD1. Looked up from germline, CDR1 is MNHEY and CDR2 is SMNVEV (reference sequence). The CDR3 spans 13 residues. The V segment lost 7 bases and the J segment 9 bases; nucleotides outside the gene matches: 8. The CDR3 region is CASKRDRGYPQYF. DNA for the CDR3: TGTGCCAGCAAGAGGGACAGGGGCTACCCCCAGTACTTC.

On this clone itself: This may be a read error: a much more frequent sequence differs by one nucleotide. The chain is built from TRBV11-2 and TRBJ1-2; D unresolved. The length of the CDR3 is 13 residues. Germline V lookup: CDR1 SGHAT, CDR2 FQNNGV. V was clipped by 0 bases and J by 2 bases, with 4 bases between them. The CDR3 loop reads CASSLDGNYGYTF. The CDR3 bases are TGTGCCAGCAGCTTAGACGGGAACTATGGCTACACCTTC. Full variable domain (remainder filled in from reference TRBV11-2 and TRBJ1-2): EAGVAQSPRYKIIEKRQSVAFWCNPISGHATLYWYQQILGQGPKLLIQFQNNGVVDDSQLPKDRFSAERLKGVDSTLKIQPAKLEDSAVYLCASSLDGNYGYTFGSGTRLTVV.

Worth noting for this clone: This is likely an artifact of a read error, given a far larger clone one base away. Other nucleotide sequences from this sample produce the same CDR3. In nucleotides, the CDR3 is TGTGCCAGCAGTGTCGGACTAGCGGGAGGGACCCAGTACTTC. As protein: CASSVGLAGGTQYF. V is TRBV9 and J is TRBJ2-5, with 14 bases matching TRBD2. Trimming removed 5 bases from V and 7 bases from J; junction bases left unmatched: 4. This CDR3 contains 14 residues. CDR1 and CDR2 (germline): SGDLS, YYNGEE. Complete variable domain (other parts from reference TRBV9 and TRBJ2-5): DSGVTQTPKHLITATGQRVTLRCSPRSGDLSVYWYQQSLDQGLQFLIQYYNGEERAKGNILERFSAQQFPDLHSELNLSSLELGDSALYFCASSVGLAGGTQYFGPGTRLLVL.

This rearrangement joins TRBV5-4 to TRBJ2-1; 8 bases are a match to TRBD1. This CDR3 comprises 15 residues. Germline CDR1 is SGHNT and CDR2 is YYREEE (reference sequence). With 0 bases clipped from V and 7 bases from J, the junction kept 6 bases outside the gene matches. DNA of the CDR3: TGTGCCAGCAGCTTGGCAGGGGGCTTTCAGAATGAGCAGTTCTTC. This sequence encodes CASSLAGGFQNEQFF.

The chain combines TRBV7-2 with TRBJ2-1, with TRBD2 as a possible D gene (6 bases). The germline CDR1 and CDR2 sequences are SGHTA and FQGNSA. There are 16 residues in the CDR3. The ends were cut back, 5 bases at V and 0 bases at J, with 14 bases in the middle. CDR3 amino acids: CASSRGGVSSYNEQFF. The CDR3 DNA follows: TGTGCCAGCAGCAGAGGCGGGGTCTCCTCCTACAATGAGCAGTTCTTC.

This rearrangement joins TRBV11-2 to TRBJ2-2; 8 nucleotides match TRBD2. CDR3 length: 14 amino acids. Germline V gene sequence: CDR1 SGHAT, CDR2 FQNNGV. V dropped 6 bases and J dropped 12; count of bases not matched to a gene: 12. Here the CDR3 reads CASRRVAGPLKLFF. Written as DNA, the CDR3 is TGTGCCAGCAGAAGAGTAGCGGGACCGCTAAAGCTGTTTTTT.

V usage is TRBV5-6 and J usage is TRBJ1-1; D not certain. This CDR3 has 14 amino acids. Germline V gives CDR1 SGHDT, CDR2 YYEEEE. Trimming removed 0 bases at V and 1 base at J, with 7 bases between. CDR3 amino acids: CASSLGPGNTEAFF. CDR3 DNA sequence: TGTGCCAGCAGCTTGGGTCCAGGGAACACTGAAGCTTTCTTT.

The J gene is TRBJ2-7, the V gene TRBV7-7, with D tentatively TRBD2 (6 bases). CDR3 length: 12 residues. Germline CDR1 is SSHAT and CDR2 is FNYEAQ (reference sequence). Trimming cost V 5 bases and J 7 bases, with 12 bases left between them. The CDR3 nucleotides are TGTGCCAGCAGCAATAGCGGCCGGGAGCAGTACTTC. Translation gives CASSNSGREQYF.

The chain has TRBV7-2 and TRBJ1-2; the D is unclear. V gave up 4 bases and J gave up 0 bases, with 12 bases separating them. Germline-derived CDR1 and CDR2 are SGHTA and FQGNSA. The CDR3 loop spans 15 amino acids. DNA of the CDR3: TGTGCCAGCAGCTCCGGACGGCGAGCTAACTATGGCTACACCTTC. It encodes CASSSGRRANYGYTF.

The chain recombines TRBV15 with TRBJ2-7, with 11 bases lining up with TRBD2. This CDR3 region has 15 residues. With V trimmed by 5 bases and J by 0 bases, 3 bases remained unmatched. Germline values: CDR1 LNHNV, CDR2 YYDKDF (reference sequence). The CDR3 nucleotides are TGTGCCACCAGCCCAACTAGCGGGAGCTCCTACGAGCAGTACTTC. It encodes CATSPTSGSSYEQYF.

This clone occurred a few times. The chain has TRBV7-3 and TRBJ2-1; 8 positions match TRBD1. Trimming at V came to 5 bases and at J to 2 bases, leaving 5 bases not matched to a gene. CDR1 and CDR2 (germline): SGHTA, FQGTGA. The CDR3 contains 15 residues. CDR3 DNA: TGTGCCAGCAGCCCGACAGGGGCCACCTACAATGAGCAGTTCTTC. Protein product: CASSPTGATYNEQFF.

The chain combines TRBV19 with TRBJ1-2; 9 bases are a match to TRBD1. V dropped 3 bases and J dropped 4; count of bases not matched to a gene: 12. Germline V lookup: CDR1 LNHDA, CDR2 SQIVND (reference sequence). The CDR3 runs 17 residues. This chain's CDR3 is CASSMGRDRVRGYGYTF. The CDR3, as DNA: TGTGCCAGTAGTATGGGCCGGGACAGGGTACGAGGCTATGGCTACACCTTC. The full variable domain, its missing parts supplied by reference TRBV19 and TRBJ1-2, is DGGITQSPKYLFRKEGQNVTLSCEQNLNHDAMYWYRQDPGQGLRLIYYSQIVNDFQKGDIAEGYSVSREKKESFPLTVTSAQKNPTAFYLCASSMGRDRVRGYGYTFGSGTRLTVV.